This entry is about one T cell receptor (beta chain). This clonotype has a handful of counts. No antigen is known for it. Base qualities were left out, and no much larger clone turns up one base away. This record comes from a study of early T cells in non-severe SARS-CoV-2 infection (dated by TCRdb to the early 2020s). For context, the study as a whole: Because TCR sequencing was done on bulk RNA from unsorted whole blood, the alpha and beta chains could not be paired. Paper-wide results and their limitations: VDJdb matching was skewed toward anti-spike CD8 responses, so virus-specific expansions were likely underestimated and private and CD4 specificities were missed.

The library was built by means of 5' RACE. For sequencing, a NextSeq 500 was employed. To correct for sequencing error and PCR bias, the TCR library protocol tagged individual cDNA molecules with unique molecular identifiers. Both TCR alpha and beta chains were sequenced, and tight co-correlation was observed between alpha and beta sequence abundances in each sample. On the study's bioinformatics: Decombinator V4 was used to annotate TCR sequences for V gene, J gene and CDR3. Expanded TCRs were defined as changing significantly between any two time points under a Poisson model with p below 0.0001. TCR abundances were normalised to the total number of TCRs sequenced in each sample and reported as counts per million. MAIT TCRs were defined by TRAV1-2 paired with TRAJ12, TRAJ20 or TRAJ33, and iNKT TCRs by TRAV10 paired with TRAJ18. VDJdb, accessed on 1 November 2021, was searched for TCRs annotated for CMV, EBV and SARS-CoV-2, and TCRs annotated for more than one antigen were excluded. The raw public reads went through TCRdb reprocessing: fastp at Q25, MiXCR clone calling, in-frame beta chains kept. One record per CDR3 amino acid sequence lists the most common genes and DNA. TCRdb, not the original authors, processed these V and J calls. This sample holds 20,000 to 30,000 distinct CDR3 sequences; less than 5% were observed only once. Of the sample, 4% to 4.5% is held by the ten largest clones.

From cysteine to phenylalanine, the CDR3 is 14 amino acids long. Only the CDR3 region is kept as DNA, spanning 42 bases read in frame from base 1. The germline V end is reduced by 6 bases and the J end by 7 bases; junction bases left unmatched: 5. Looking up the germline V gene yields CDR1 ENHRY and CDR2 SYGVKD. The study was a case-control design nested within a healthcare worker cohort in London, UK, with weekly nasopharyngeal swab PCR tests and blood sampling. Healthcare workers were enrolled in the week of the UK lockdown, from 23 to 31 March 2020, and were followed every week for up to roughly 16 weeks.

The sequence derives from an adult who was a healthcare worker with PCR-confirmed SARS-CoV-2 infection or an uninfected control (not recorded which). The rearrangement joined TRBV10-3 to TRBJ1-6; 8 middle bases align to TRBD1. The sequenced sample was whole blood. The DNA sequence is TGTGCCATCAGGGCTGCAGGGGGCAATTCACCCCTCCACTTT. Translation gives CAIRAAGGNSPLHF.